The 3 T cell receptor beta chains listed next were all sequenced from one sample in a study of shared T cell receptors in the human thymus. Data came from immunoSEQ multiplex PCR; TCRdb stores just in-frame clones and leaves some out. The sample shows roughly 500,000 clones, 70% to 80% of them seen only once. These data were also reused for a study on human thymus T cells.

The specimen was thymocytes. These receptors all stem from a boy younger than two with a congenital heart defect.

The genes are TRBV28 and TRBJ2-2; 12 bases are a match to TRBD2. Germline CDR1 and CDR2: MDHEN and SYDVKM. This CDR3 region has 15 residues. Unmatched junction bases numbered 10, after V lost 6 bases and J lost 11 bases. CDR3: CASSPGLAGGPELFF. CDR3 bases: TGTGCCAGCAGCCCCGGGCTAGCGGGAGGGCCAGAGCTGTTTTTT.

This clone was detected only a few times. The chain is built from TRBV6-6 and TRBJ2-2, with TRBD2 identical over 8 bases. CDR1 is MNHNY and CDR2 is SVGAGI in the germline V gene (reference sequence). With V trimmed by 7 bases and J by 3 bases, 1 base remained unmatched. The CDR3 extends over 13 amino acids. CDR3 in DNA: TGTGCCAGCACCGGGAGGGACACCGGGGAGCTGTTTTTT. Residues: CASTGRDTGELFF.

The chain has TRBV7-9 and TRBJ2-7, with D maybe TRBD1 (6 bases). The CDR3 runs to 14 residues. V was shortened by 3 bases and J by 2 bases, with 11 bases between the two germline ends. Germline V gene data show CDR1 as SEHNR and CDR2 as FQNEAQ (reference sequence). The CDR3 region has the DNA TGTGCCAGCAGCTTTATGCAGGGGACCTACGAGCAGTACTTC. Translating gives CASSFMQGTYEQYF.